This is a list of T cell receptor beta chains from one sample in a study of blood T cell repertoires in COVID-19. Profiling relied on immunoSEQ multiplex PCR, and the TCRdb table lists in-frame clones only, not all of them. The table lists 150,000 or so clones, 80% to 95% of them singletons. The sequencing input was peripheral blood. These receptors were obtained from an older woman with COVID-19, enrolled during active disease. Each CDR3 is given with its conserved first and last residue. A D gene is named only where the DNA matches it firmly. Size is stated for part of the rows, as once, few or many counts, or as a class when the clone is expanded.

cdr3_length d_call j_call v_call clone_size cdr3_nt cdr3_aa
14 . TRBJ1-1 TRBV2 . TGTGCCAGCAGGGCGGGGAGCGGGGGCCCTGAAGCTTTCTTT CASRAGSGGPEAFF
15 TRBD1 TRBJ1-1 TRBV18 . TGTGCCAGCTCAGCTACCGACAGGGTGAACACTGAAGCTTTCTTT CASSATDRVNTEAFF
13 . TRBJ2-7 TRBV12-3/TRBV12-4 . TGTGCCAGCAGTTTATCTACAGGATACGAGCAGTACTTC CASSLSTGYEQYF
15 TRBD1 TRBJ1-1 TRBV4-1 . TGCGCCAGCAGCCAAGAAATTATAGGGACAGAAGGAGCTTTCTTT CASSQEIIGTEGAFF
16 . TRBJ1-2 TRBV30 once TGTGCCTGGAGCGGCGTCAATAGGAGCCCTAACTATGGCTACACCTTC CAWSGVNRSPNYGYTF
15 . TRBJ1-4 TRBV5-8 . TGTGCCAGCAGCTTGGCCGAGGAGGGCGGGGAAAAACTGTTTTTT CASSLAEEGGEKLFF
15 TRBD2 TRBJ2-7 TRBV18 . TGTGCCAGCTCACCGGGGGGAGGGGCCCCCTACGAGCAGTACTTC CASSPGGGAPYEQYF
9 . TRBJ1-1 TRBV20-1 . TGCAGTGCTGGCCTTGAAGCTTTCTTT CSAGLEAFF
13 . TRBJ2-5 TRBV5-1 once TGCGCCAGCAGCCTCGGGGGTGGAGAGACCCAGTACTTC CASSLGGGETQYF
15 . TRBJ1-2 TRBV6-5 . TGTGCCAGCAGTTACGGGAGTGGCTCTTACTATGGCTACACCTTC CASSYGSGSYYGYTF